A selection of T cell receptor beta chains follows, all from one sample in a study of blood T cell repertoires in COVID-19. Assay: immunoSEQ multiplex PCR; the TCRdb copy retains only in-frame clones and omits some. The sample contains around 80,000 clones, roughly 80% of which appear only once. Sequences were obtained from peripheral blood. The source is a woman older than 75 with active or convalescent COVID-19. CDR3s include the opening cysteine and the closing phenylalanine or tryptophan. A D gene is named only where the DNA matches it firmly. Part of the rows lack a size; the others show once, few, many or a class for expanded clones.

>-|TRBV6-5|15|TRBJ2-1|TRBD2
TGTGCCAGCAGTCCCCTAGCGGGAGGGGTAAATGAGCAGTTCTTC
CASSPLAGGVNEQFF
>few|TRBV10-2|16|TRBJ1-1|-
TGCGCCAGCAGTGAGTACATACAGGGAATAAACACTGAAGCTTTCTTT
CASSEYIQGINTEAFF
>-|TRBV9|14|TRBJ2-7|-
TGTGCCAGCACATACCGGGAAACCTCCTACGAGCAGTACTTC
CASTYRETSYEQYF
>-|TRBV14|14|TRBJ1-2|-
TGTGCCAGCAGCCAGGGCGAGACGTCAGATGGCTACACCTTC
CASSQGETSDGYTF
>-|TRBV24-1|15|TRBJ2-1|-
TGTGCCACCAGTGACCCCTCAGGCTCCTACAATGAGCAGTTCTTC
CATSDPSGSYNEQFF
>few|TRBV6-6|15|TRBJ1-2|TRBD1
TGTGCCAGCACCGACAGGGGTTCGGCTAACTATGGCTACACCTTC
CASTDRGSANYGYTF
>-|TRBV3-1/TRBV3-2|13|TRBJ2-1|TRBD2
TGTGCCAGCAGCCCGGGACTAAGTGTTAGTGCGATCTTC
CASSPGLSVSAIF
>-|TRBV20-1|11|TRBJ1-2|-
TGCAGTGCTAGAGACCGTTATGGCTACACCTTC
CSARDRYGYTF
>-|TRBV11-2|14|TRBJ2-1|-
TGTGCCAGCAGCTCGACGGGGAGGCAAAATGAGCAGTTCTTC
CASSSTGRQNEQFF
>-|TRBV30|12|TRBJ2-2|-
TGTGCCTGGACGTTATCAGCCGGGGAGCTGTTTTTT
CAWTLSAGELFF
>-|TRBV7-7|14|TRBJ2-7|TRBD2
TGTGCTAGCAGCTTAGCTAGCGGGGGGCAGGAGCAGTACTTC
CASSLASGGQEQYF
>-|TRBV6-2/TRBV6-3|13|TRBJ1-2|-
TGTGCCAGCAGTCACCACACAAACTATGGCTACACCTTC
CASSHHTNYGYTF
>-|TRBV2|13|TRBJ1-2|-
TGTGCCAGCAGTGAAGAACAGGGATATGGCTACACCTTC
CASSEEQGYGYTF
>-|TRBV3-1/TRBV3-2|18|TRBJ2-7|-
TGTGCCAGCAGCCACCGAAGTCCCGCCGCGACTAGGGCGGACGAGCAGTACTTC
CASSHRSPAATRADEQYF
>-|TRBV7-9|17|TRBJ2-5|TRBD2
TGTGCCAGCAGCTTAGCGTGGGCTAGCGGAGTGGGGGAGACCCAGTACTTC
CASSLAWASGVGETQYF
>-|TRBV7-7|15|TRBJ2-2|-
TGTGCTAGCAGCTTAAGAGCCGAGAACACCGGGGAGCTGTTTTTT
CASSLRAENTGELFF
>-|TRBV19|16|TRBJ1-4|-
TGTGCCAGTAGTTCACCGGGAGAAGCAACTAATGAAAAACTGTTTTTT
CASSSPGEATNEKLFF
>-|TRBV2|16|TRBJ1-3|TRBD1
TGTGCCAGCAGGAGACCAGGGGGTGCCTCGGGAAACACCATATATTTT
CASRRPGGASGNTIYF
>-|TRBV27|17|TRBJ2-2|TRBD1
TGTGCCAGCAGCGGACAGGGGGCGAGATTAGGGACCGGGGAGCTGTTTTTT
CASSGQGARLGTGELFF
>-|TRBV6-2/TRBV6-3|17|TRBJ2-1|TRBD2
TGTGCCAGCAGTTACTCGGAGCGGGGGGGTCTGAACAATGAGCAGTTCTTC
CASSYSERGGLNNEQFF
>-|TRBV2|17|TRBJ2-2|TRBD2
TGCGCCAGCCCCCGGGCCGGGGGGGGAGGGGACACCGGGGAGCTGTTTTTT
CASPRAGGGGDTGELFF
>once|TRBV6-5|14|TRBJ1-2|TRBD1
TGTGCCAGCAGTTTGGGACAGCGTCTCTATGGCTACACCTTC
CASSLGQRLYGYTF
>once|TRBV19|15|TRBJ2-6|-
TGTGCCAGTAGTATCCGGGGTTCTGGGGCCAACGTCCTGACTTTC
CASSIRGSGANVLTF
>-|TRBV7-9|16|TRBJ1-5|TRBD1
TGTGCCAGCAGCTTAGGGGACAGGGCGGATAATCAGCCCCAGCATTTT
CASSLGDRADNQPQHF
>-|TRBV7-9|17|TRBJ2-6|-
TGTGCCAGCAGCTTTGGGCAGGGTAAAACTGGGGCCAACGTCCTGACTTTC
CASSFGQGKTGANVLTF
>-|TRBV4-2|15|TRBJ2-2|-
TGTGCCAGCAGCCCCGGGACTCCGAACACCGGGGAGCTGTTTTTT
CASSPGTPNTGELFF
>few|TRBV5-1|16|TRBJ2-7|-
TGCGCCAGCAGCCCTAATCATGCCCCATTCTCCTACGAGCAGTACTTC
CASSPNHAPFSYEQYF
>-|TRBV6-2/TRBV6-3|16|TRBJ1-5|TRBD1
TGTGCCAGCAGTTACAAGATGGACAGGGTAGGACAGCCCCAGCATTTT
CASSYKMDRVGQPQHF
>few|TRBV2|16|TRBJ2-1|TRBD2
TGTGCCAGCAGTCCTATAACTAGCGGGAGTATCTATGAGCAGTTCTTC
CASSPITSGSIYEQFF
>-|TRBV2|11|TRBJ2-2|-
TGTGCCAGCAGCGGCGAGGGATTGCTGTTTTTT
CASSGEGLLFF
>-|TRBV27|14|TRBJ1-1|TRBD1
TGTGCCAGCAGTTCCGGGACAGTGAACACTGAAGCTTTCTTT
CASSSGTVNTEAFF
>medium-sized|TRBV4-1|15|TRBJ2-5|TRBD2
TGCGCCAGCAGCCAGCTGGCGGGAGAGGGAGAGACCCAGTACTTC
CASSQLAGEGETQYF
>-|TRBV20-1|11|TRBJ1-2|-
TGCAGCCCCCTCCGTTCTCGGGGCTACACCTTC
CSPLRSRGYTF
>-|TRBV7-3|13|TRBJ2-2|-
TGTGCCAGCAGCCCTAGTTCAGCCGGGGAGCTGTTTTTT
CASSPSSAGELFF
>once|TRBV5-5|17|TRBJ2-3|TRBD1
TGTGCCAGCAGCTTGGTATTCGGACAGGGTTTAACAGATACGCAGTATTTT
CASSLVFGQGLTDTQYF
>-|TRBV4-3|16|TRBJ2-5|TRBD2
TGCGCCAGCAGCCAAGATCAACTAGCGGGGGGAGAGACCCAGTACTTC
CASSQDQLAGGETQYF
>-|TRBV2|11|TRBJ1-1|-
TGTGCCAGCAGTGTTCGCACTGAAGCTTTCTTT
CASSVRTEAFF
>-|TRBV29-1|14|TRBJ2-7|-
TGCAGCGTTGAATCGGAAGCGTTCGACGGAGAGCAGTACTTC
CSVESEAFDGEQYF
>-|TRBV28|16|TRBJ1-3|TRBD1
TGTGCCAGCAGTCTAACTCCGGGACAGGGAGGAAACACCATATATTTT
CASSLTPGQGGNTIYF
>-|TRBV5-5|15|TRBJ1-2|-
TGTGCCAGCAGCTTGGTTAGTCACGCTAACTATGGCTACACCTTC
CASSLVSHANYGYTF
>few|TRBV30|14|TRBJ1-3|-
TGTGCCTGGAGAATGGGAGCCTCTGGAAACACCATATATTTT
CAWRMGASGNTIYF
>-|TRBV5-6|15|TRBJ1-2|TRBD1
TGTGCCAGCAAACCACGTGGACAGGGGGCACAGGGCTACACCTTC
CASKPRGQGAQGYTF
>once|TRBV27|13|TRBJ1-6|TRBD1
TGTGCCAGCAGTGCAACAGGGGGCTCACCCCTCCACTTT
CASSATGGSPLHF
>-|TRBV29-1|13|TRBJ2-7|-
TGCAGCGGGGTTTTGGGGAGGATCTACGAGCAGTACTTC
CSGVLGRIYEQYF
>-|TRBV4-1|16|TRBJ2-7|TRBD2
TGCGCCAGCAGCCAAGGGGCGGGAGTCGCGGGCAACGAGCAGTACTTC
CASSQGAGVAGNEQYF
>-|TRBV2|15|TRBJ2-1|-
TGTGCCAGCAGTGTTTGGCGGGACTCCTACAATGAGCAGTTCTTC
CASSVWRDSYNEQFF
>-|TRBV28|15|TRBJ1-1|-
TGTGCCAGCAGTACGGGCGGGGCCACTGACCGGGAAGCTTTCTTT
CASSTGGATDREAFF
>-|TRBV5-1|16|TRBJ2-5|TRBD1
TGCGCCAGCAGCTTAATTTTTGGGACAGCCCAAGAGACCCAGTACTTC
CASSLIFGTAQETQYF
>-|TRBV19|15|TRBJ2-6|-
TGTGCCAGTAGTATAGGGGGGGCTGGGGCCAACGTCCTGACTTTC
CASSIGGAGANVLTF
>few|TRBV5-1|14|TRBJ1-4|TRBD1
TGCGCCAGCACCCGACAGGGGTCGAACGAAAAACTGTTTTTT
CASTRQGSNEKLFF
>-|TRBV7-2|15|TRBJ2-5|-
TGTGCCAGCAGCTTAGTTCCGGAGGGCCGAGGGACCCAGTACTTC
CASSLVPEGRGTQYF
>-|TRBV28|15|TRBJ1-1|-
TGTGCCAGCAGTTTAGAGCTGGGAGGAAGGCCTGAAGCTTTCTTT
CASSLELGGRPEAFF
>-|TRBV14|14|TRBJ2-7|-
TGTGCCAGCAGCCACTGGGGGGGCACATACGAGCAGTACTTC
CASSHWGGTYEQYF
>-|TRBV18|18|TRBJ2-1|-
TGTGCCAGCTCACCACCGGGGGGTGCAGGTGTCTCCTACAATGAGCAGTTCTTC
CASSPPGGAGVSYNEQFF
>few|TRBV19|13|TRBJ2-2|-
TGTGCCAGCACCCCGGGGAACACCGGGGAGCTGTTTTTT
CASTPGNTGELFF
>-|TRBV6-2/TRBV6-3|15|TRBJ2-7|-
TGTGCCAGCAGATACCCCGACTGGTCTGAGCACGAGCAGTACTTC
CASRYPDWSEHEQYF
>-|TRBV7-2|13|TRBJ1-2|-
TGTGCCAGCAGCGGCGGGGCCAGGATTGGCTACACCTTC
CASSGGARIGYTF
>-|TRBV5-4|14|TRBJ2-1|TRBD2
TGTGCCAGCAGCTTGGGTAGGGGAGGGGATGAGCAGTTCTTC
CASSLGRGGDEQFF
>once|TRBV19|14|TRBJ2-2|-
TGTGCCAGTACCCCCGGAGGGAACACCGGGGAGCTGTTTTTT
CASTPGGNTGELFF